This section outlines one T cell receptor beta chain sequence together with its context. The source of the sample is a study of blood T cell repertoires in COVID-19. In the study overall: Samples representing acute and convalescent COVID-19 were sourced from the United States, Italy and Spain. From T cells, B-cell-depleted T cells, or PBMCs came the material, which was cDNA or gDNA.

Per the study methods: Cell counts per sample came from amplifying reference gene primers. The protocol was immunoSEQ multiplex PCR, while the TCRdb copy is restricted to in-frame clones and leaves out a portion. V and J calls and clone size are copied from that table; D and trimming were computed from the DNA. The sample contains hundreds of thousands of clones, over 70% of which appear only once. Germline V CDR1 and CDR2: SGHVS, FQNEAQ. V was pared by 1 base and J by 7 bases, with 11 bases between. The CDR3 is made up of 15 amino acids. Sequenced: peripheral blood. The clonotype comes from an elderly woman with acute or convalescent COVID-19. The chain combines TRBV7-8 with TRBJ1-6, with unresolved D. The CDR3 region has the DNA TGTGCCAGCAGCTTAGTTGAGGTTTCGAATTCACCCCTCCACTTT. Protein sequence: CASSLVEVSNSPLHF.